Presented here are 4 T cell receptor beta chains from one specimen sequenced in a study of blood T cell repertoires in COVID-19. Repertoires were generated with immunoSEQ multiplex PCR, while TCRdb's copy carries only in-frame clones and drops some. The profile shows around 120,000 clones, roughly 87% of them singletons. The sequencing input was peripheral blood. Receptors originate from a human donor in a cohort sampled during active COVID-19.

J is TRBJ1-6 and V is TRBV3-1 (or the pseudogene TRBV3-2); D might be TRBD1 (6 bases). CDR3 size: 16 residues. Trimming took 4 bases from V and 7 from J, leaving 17 bases between them. CDR1 and CDR2 (germline): LGHDT, YNNKEL (reference sequence). The CDR3 DNA is TGTGCCAGCAGCCTGGTCGCAGGGGCTCAGAATTCACCCCTCCACTTT. This translates into CASSLVAGAQNSPLHF.

A remark on this clone: One end of the junction varies from germline; a read error may be responsible. The chain joins TRBV7-3 to TRBJ2-1; TRBD2 matches at 11 bases. This CDR3 has 16 amino acids. The germline V gene has CDR1 SGHTA and CDR2 FQGTGA. CDR3 DNA sequence: TGTGCCAGCAGCCTAATGACTAGCGGGGCCTACAGTGAGCAGTTCTTC. This encodes CASSLMTSGAYSEQFF.

J is TRBJ2-5 and V is TRBV4-2; 16 nucleotides agree with TRBD2. Germline values: CDR1 LGHNA, CDR2 YNFKEQ. This CDR3 contains 20 residues. V trimming: 4 bases; J trimming: 1 base; junction bases outside the gene matches: 12. The CDR3 protein is CASSLHEGTSGGAGQETQYF. The CDR3 DNA reads TGTGCCAGCAGCCTCCATGAGGGGACTAGCGGGGGGGCCGGCCAAGAGACCCAGTACTTC.

The chain uses TRBV4-1 and TRBJ2-3; 9 nucleotides align to TRBD2. The V and J ends lost 4 bases and 4 bases, in that order; junction bases with no gene match: 9. From germline, CDR1 is MGHRA and CDR2 YSYEKL. The CDR3 is 16 amino acids. CDR3 in DNA: TGCGCCAGCAGCCTCGCCCTGCGGGGGGGGTCAGATACGCAGTATTTT. Translating it yields CASSLALRGGSDTQYF.